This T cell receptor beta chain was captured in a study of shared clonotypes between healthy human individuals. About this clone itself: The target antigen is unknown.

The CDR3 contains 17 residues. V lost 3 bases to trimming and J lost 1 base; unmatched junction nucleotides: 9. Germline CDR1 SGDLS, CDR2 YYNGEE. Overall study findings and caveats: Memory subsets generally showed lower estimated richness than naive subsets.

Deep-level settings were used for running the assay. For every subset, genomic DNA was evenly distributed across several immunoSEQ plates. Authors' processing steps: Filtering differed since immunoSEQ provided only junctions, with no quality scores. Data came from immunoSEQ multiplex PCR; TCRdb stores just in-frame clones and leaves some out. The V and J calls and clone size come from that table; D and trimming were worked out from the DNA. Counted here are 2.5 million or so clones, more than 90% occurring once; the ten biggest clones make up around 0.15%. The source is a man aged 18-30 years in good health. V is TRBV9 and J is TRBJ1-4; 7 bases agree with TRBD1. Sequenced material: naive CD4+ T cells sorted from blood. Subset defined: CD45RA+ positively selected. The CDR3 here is CASSGGQPWGTNEKLFF. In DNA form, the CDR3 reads TGTGCCAGCAGCGGGGGACAGCCTTGGGGAACTAATGAAAAACTGTTTTTT. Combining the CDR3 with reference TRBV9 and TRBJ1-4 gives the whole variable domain DSGVTQTPKHLITATGQRVTLRCSPRSGDLSVYWYQQSLDQGLQFLIQYYNGEERAKGNILERFSAQQFPDLHSELNLSSLELGDSALYFCASSGGQPWGTNEKLFFGSGTQLSVL.